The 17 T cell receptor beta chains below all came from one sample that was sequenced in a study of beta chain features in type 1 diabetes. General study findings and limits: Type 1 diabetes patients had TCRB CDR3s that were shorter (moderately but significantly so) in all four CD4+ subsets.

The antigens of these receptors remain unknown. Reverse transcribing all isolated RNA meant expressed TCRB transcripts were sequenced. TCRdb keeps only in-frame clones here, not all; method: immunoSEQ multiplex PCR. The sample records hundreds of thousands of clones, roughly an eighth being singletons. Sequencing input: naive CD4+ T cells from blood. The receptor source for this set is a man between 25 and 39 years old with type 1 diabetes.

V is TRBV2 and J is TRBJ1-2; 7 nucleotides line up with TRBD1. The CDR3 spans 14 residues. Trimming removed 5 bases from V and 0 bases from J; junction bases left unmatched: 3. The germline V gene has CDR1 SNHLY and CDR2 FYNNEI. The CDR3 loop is CASSRDRANYGYTF. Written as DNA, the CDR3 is TGTGCCAGCAGTCGGGACAGAGCTAACTATGGCTACACCTTC.

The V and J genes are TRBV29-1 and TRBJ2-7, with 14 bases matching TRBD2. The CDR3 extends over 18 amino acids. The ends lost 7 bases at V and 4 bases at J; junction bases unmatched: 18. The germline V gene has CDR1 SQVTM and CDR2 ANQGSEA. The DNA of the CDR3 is TGCAGCGCTAAATTTTCGGGGACTAGCGGGAGTAGTTATTACGAGCAGTACTTC. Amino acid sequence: CSAKFSGTSGSSYYEQYF.

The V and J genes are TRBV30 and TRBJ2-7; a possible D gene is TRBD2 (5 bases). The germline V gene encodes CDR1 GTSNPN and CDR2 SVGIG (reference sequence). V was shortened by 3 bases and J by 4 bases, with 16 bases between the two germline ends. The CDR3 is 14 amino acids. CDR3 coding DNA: TGTGCCTGGAGCCCGGACTTGTTGATTTACGAGCAGTACTTC. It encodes CAWSPDLLIYEQYF.

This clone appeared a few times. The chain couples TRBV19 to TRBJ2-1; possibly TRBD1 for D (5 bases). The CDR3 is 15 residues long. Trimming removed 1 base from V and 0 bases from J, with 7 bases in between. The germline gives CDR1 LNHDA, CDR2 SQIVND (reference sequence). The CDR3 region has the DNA TGTGCCAGTAGTATAGCTACAGGCTCCTACAATGAGCAGTTCTTC. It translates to CASSIATGSYNEQFF.

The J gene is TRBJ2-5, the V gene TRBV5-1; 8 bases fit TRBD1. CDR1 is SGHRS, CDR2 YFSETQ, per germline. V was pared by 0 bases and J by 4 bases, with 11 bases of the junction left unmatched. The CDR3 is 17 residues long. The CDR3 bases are TGCGCCAGCAGCTTGGTGTCGGCAGGGGGCGTCGGAGAGACCCAGTACTTC. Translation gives CASSLVSAGGVGETQYF.

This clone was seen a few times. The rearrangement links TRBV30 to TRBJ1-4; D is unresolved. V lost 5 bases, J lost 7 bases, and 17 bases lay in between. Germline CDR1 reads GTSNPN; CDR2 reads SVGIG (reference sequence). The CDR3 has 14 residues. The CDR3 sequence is CAWATGPGGEKLFF. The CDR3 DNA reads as TGTGCCTGGGCCACGGGTCCCGGAGGTGAAAAACTGTTTTTT. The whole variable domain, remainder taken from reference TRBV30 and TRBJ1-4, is SQTIHQWPATLVQPVGSPLSLECTVEGTSNPNLYWYRQAAGRGLQLLFYSVGIGQISSEVPQNLSASRPQDRQFILSSKKLLLSDSGFYLCAWATGPGGEKLFFGSGTQLSVL.

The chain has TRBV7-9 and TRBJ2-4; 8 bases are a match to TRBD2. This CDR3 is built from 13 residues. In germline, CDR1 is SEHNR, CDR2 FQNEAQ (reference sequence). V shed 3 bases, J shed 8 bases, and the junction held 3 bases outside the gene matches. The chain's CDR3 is CASSLGLEDIQYF. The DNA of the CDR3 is TGTGCCAGCAGCTTGGGACTAGAGGACATTCAGTACTTC.

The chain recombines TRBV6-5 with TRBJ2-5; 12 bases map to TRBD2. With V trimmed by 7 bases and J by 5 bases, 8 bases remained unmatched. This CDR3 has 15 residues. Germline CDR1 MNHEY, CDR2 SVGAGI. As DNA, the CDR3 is TGTGCCAGCAAACAGACTAGCGGGAGTGGGGAGACCCAGTACTTC. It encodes CASKQTSGSGETQYF.

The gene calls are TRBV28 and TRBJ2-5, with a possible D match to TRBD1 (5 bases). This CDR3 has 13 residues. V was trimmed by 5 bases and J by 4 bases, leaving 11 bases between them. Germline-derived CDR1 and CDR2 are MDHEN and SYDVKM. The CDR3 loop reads CASSEGHLETQYF. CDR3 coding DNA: TGTGCCAGCAGTGAAGGACATCTAGAGACCCAGTACTTC. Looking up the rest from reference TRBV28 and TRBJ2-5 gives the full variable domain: DVKVTQSSRYLVKRTGEKVFLECVQDMDHENMFWYRQDPGLGLRLIYFSYDVKMKEKGDIPEGYSVSREKKERFSLILESASTNQTSMYLCASSEGHLETQYFGPGTRLLVL.

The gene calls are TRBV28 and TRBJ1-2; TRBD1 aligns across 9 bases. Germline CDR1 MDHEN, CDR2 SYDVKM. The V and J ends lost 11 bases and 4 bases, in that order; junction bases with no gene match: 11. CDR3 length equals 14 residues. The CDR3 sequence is CASKTGGISYGYTF. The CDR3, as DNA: TGTGCCTCGAAGACAGGGGGGATTTCCTATGGCTACACCTTC.

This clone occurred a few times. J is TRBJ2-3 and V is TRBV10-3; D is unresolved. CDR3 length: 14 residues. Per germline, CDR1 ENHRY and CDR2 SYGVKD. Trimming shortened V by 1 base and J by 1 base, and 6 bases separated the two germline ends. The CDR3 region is CAISEWQGTDTQYF. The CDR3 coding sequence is TGTGCCATCAGTGAGTGGCAGGGCACAGATACGCAGTATTTT.

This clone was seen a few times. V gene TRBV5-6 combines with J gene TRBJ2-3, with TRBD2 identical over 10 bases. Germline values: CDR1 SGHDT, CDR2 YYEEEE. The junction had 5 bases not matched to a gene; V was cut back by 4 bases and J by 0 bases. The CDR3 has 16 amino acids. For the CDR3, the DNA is TGTGCCAGCAGCATTAGCGGGAGGCGGAGCACAGATACGCAGTATTTT. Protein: CASSISGRRSTDTQYF.

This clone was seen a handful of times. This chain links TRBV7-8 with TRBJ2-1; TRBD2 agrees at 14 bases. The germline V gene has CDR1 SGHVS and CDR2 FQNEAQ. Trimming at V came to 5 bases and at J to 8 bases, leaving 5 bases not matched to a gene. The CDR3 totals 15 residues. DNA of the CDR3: TGTGCCAGCAGCCCGGGACTAGCGGGAGTGCATGAGCAGTTCTTC. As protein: CASSPGLAGVHEQFF.

The CDR3 DNA reads as TGTGCCAGCTCGACCCAGCGAGATTACAATGAGCAGTTCTTC. Amino acid sequence: CASSTQRDYNEQFF. The chain recombines TRBV18 with TRBJ2-1, with no clear D. The CDR3 sequence is 14 residues long. Germline V CDR1 and CDR2: KGHSH, LQKENI. V shed 6 bases and J shed 4 bases, with 13 bases lying between them.

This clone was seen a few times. In DNA, the CDR3 is TGTGCCAGCAGCTTAGGGCTAGCGGCATCCTCAGATACGCAGTATTTT. Translation: CASSLGLAASSDTQYF. V usage is TRBV7-8 and J usage is TRBJ2-3, with TRBD2 matching 7 bases. This CDR3 is built from 16 residues. The V and J ends lost 1 base and 4 bases, in that order; junction bases with no gene match: 8. CDR1 is SGHVS and CDR2 is FQNEAQ in the germline V gene.

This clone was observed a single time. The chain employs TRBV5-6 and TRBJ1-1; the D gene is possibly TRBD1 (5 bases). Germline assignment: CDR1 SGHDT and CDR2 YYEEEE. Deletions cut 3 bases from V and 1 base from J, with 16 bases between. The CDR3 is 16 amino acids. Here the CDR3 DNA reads TGTGCCAGCAGCTCCCTAGGACAACCTCGGAACACTGAAGCTTTCTTT. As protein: CASSSLGQPRNTEAFF.

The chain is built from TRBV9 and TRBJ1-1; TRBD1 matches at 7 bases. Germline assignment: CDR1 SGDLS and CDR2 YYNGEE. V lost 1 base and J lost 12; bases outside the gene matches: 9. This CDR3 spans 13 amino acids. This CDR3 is CASSVQFGDSPFF. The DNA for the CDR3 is TGTGCCAGCAGCGTACAGTTTGGGGACAGCCCTTTCTTT.